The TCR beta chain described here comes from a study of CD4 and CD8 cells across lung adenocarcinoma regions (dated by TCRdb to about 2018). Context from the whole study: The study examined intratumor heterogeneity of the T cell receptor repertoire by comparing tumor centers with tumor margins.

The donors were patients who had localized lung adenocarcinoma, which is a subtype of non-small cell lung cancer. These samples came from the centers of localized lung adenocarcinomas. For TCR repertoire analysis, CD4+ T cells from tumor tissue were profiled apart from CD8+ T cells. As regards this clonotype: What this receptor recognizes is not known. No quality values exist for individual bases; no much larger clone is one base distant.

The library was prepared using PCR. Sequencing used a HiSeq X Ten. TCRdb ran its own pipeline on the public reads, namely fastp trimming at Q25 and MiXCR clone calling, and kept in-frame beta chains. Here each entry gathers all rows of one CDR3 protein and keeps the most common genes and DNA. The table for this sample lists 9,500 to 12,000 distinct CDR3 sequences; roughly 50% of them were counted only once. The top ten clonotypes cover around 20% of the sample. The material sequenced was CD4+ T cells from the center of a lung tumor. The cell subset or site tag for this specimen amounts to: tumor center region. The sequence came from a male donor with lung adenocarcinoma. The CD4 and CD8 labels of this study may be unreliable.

At the DNA level, the sequence is TGTGCCAGCCGGAGACGGACAGGGGGTTACACCGGGGAGCTGTTTTTT. This yields the protein CASRRRTGGYTGELFF. The V and J genes are TRBV14 and TRBJ2-2; 10 bases in the middle match TRBD1. Compared with germline, V lacks 8 bases and J lacks 3 bases; bases without a gene match: 9. According to the germline V gene, CDR1 reads SGHDN and CDR2 reads FVKESK. From cysteine to phenylalanine, the CDR3 is 16 amino acids long. Only CDR3 DNA is held: 48 bases, read in frame from base 1.